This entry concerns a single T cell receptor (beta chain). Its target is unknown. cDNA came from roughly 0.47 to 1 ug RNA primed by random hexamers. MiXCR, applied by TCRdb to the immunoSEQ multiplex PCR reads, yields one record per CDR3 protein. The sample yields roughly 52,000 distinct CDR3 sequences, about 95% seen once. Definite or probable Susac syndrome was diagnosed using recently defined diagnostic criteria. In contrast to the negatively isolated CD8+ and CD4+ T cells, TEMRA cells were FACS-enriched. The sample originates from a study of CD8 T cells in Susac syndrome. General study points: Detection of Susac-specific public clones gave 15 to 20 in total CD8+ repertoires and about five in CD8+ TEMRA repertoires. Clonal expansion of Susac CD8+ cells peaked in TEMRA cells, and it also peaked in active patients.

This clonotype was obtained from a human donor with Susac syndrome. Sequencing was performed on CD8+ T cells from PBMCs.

The CDR3 sequence: CASRDSSYEQYF. As DNA, the CDR3 is TGTGCCAGCAGAGACAGCTCCTACGAGCAGTACTTC. The genes are TRBV11-2 and TRBJ2-7, with D possibly being TRBD1 (5 bases). In germline, CDR1 is SGHAT, CDR2 FQNNGV. With 6 bases removed from V and 0 bases from J, the gap between germline ends came to 6 bases. The CDR3 is 12 residues long. Full variable domain (outside the CDR3, taken from reference TRBV11-2 and TRBJ2-7): EAGVAQSPRYKIIEKRQSVAFWCNPISGHATLYWYQQILGQGPKLLIQFQNNGVVDDSQLPKDRFSAERLKGVDSTLKIQPAKLEDSAVYLCASRDSSYEQYFGPGTRLTVT.